The entry below describes one T cell receptor beta chain. Its antigen remains unknown. Germline CDR1 is KGHSH and CDR2 is LQKENI. This CDR3 spans 13 amino acids. V shed 5 bases and J shed 4 bases, with 11 bases lying between them. The sample comes from a study of T cells in localized non-small cell lung cancer. Overall study results and limits: Longer overall survival accompanied higher blood T cell density.

Using immunoSEQ multiplex PCR, the repertoire was profiled, and TCRdb retains in-frame clones only, with some absent. Among roughly 71,000 clones listed, 85% to 90% were seen once. V usage is TRBV18 and J usage is TRBJ1-1, with D maybe TRBD1 (6 bases). This TCR was sampled from a male donor older than 55 with stage III squamous cell lung carcinoma. The specimen comprised peripheral blood, sampled before any cancer treatment. The DNA of the CDR3 is TGTGCCAGCTCAGCCCAAGGGGGCACTGAAGCTTTCTTT. Residues: CASSAQGGTEAFF. The full variable domain, in which reference TRBV18 and TRBJ1-1 provide the parts outside the CDR3, is NAGVMQNPRHLVRRRGQEARLRCSPMKGHSHVYWYRQLPEEGLKFMVYLQKENIIDESGMPKERFSAEFPKEGPSILRIQQVVRGDSAAYFCASSAQGGTEAFFGQGTRLTVV.